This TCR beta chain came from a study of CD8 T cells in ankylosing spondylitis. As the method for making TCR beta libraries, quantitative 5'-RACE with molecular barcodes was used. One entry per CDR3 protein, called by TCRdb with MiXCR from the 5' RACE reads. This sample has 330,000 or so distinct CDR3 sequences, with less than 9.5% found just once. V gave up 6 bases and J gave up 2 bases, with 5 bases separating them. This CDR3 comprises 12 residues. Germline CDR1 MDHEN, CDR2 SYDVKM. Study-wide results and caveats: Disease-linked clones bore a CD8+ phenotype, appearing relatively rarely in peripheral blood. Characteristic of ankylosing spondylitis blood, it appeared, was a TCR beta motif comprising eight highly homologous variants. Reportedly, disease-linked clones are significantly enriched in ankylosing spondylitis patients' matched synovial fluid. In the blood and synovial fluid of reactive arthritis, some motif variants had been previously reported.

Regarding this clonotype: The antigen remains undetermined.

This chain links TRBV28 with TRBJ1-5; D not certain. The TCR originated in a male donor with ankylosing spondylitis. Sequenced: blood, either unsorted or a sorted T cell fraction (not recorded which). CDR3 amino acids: CASRAGNQPQHF. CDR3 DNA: TGTGCCAGCAGGGCGGGCAATCAGCCCCAGCATTTT.